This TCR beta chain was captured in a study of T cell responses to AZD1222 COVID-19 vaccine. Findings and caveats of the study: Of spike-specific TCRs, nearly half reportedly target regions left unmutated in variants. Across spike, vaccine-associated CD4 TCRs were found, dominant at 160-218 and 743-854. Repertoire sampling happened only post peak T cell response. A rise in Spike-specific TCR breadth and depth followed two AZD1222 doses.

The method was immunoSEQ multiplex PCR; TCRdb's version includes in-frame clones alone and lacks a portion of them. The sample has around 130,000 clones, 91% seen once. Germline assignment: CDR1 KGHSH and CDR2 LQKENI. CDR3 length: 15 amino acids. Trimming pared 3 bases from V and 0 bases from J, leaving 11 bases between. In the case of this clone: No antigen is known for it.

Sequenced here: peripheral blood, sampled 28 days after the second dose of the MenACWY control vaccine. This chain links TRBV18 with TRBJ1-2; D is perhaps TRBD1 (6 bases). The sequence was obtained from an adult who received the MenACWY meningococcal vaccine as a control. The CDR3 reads CASSPSGQTNYGYTF. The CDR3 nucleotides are TGTGCCAGCTCACCCTCTGGACAGACTAACTATGGCTACACCTTC.